This is a list of T cell receptor beta chains from one sample in a study of sequential checkpoint blockade in melanoma. Some clones are missing from TCRdb's copy, which holds only in-frame ones; the method was immunoSEQ multiplex PCR. The profile shows roughly 4,600 clones, about 22% of them singletons. This specimen consisted of tumor tissue (inferred from file names), obtained from a patient given nivolumab and ipilimumab in sequence. These receptors all come from a human donor with melanoma. Each CDR3 is given with its conserved first and last residue. The D gene is left open where the match is weak. Where a row states a size, it is once, few, many or the class of an expanded clone; other rows omit it.

J gene | V gene | clone size | D gene | CDR3 DNA | CDR3 protein
TRBJ2-3 | TRBV28 | - | - | TGTGCCAGCAGTTTAGGCGGGCCGAAGACAGATACGCAGTATTTT | CASSLGGPKTDTQYF
TRBJ2-7 | TRBV6-8 | medium-sized | - | TGTGCCAGCAGTCAGGGAGCCTACGAGCAGTACTTC | CASSQGAYEQYF
TRBJ2-2 | TRBV11-3 | many | - | TGTGCCAGCAGCCCCCCCGCCGGGACGTCGACCGGGGAGCTGTTTTTT | CASSPPAGTSTGELFF
TRBJ2-7 | TRBV28 | - | - | TGTGCCAGCAGTTTGTGGGGGACGGGGTCCTACGAGCAGTACTTC | CASSLWGTGSYEQYF
TRBJ1-4 | TRBV18 | - | - | TGTGCCAGCTCACCACAAACAACTAATGAAAAACTGTTTTTT | CASSPQTTNEKLFF
TRBJ1-3 | TRBV11-3 | medium-sized | - | TGTGCCAGCAGCTTGTTCTCCGGGACGAAAGGAAACACCATATATTTT | CASSLFSGTKGNTIYF
TRBJ1-3 | TRBV11-3 | medium-sized | - | TGTGCCAGCAGCTCAATAGGGGGGTCCGGGAACACCATATATTTT | CASSSIGGSGNTIYF
TRBJ1-1 | TRBV11-3 | medium-sized | - | TGTGCCAGAAGCTTAATACCGGGACAACAGGTCTCTGAAGCTTTCTTT | CARSLIPGQQVSEAFF
TRBJ2-7 | TRBV10-3 | few | - | TGTGCCATCAGTGAGAGGGTACCGGTGGACGAGCAGTACTTC | CAISERVPVDEQYF
TRBJ1-2 | TRBV28 | few | - | TGTGCCAGCAGTTTCGGGGATGGCTATGGCTACACCTTC | CASSFGDGYGYTF
TRBJ2-3 | TRBV6-8 | - | TRBD2 | TGTGCCAGCAGCGCAACTAGCGGGGGGGCAGATACGCAGTATTTT | CASSATSGGADTQYF
TRBJ2-2 | TRBV6-8 | - | - | TGTGCCAGCAGCAAAGGACGGATAAACCTAAACACCGGGGAGCTGTTTTTT | CASSKGRINLNTGELFF
TRBJ2-7 | TRBV6-8 | - | - | TGTGCCAGCAGTTACCGGGGACGGGGCTACGAGCAGTACTTC | CASSYRGRGYEQYF
TRBJ2-2 | TRBV28 | few | - | TGTGCCAGCAGTCGCCTAGGGGGAGGCACCGGGGAGCTGTTTTTT | CASSRLGGGTGELFF
TRBJ2-5 | TRBV9 | - | - | TGTGCCAGCAGCGGGCAGGAGTACCAAGAGACCCAGTACTTC | CASSGQEYQETQYF
TRBJ2-2 | TRBV6-8 | few | - | TGTGCCAGCAGGACGACAGCTCCGAACACCGGGGAGCTGTTTTTT | CASRTTAPNTGELFF
TRBJ2-7 | TRBV19 | - | - | TGTGCCAGTAGTATTGGAACGGCCTACGAGCAGTACTTC | CASSIGTAYEQYF
TRBJ2-4 | TRBV6-8 | few | TRBD2 | TGTGCCAGCAGCCAAGCGGGGTCGACCAAAAACATTCAGTACTTC | CASSQAGSTKNIQYF
TRBJ2-7 | TRBV12-5 | - | - | TGTGCTAGTGGTCCCCCTGGGAGCGACGAGCAGTACTTC | CASGPPGSDEQYF
TRBJ2-3 | TRBV9 | medium-sized | TRBD1 | TGTGCCAGCAGCGTCGGACAGGGGGCACTTACGCAGTATTTT | CASSVGQGALTQYF
TRBJ1-1 | TRBV29-1 | - | TRBD1 | TGCAGCGTTGAGGGGACAGGGGGCTTCGTGAACACTGAAGCTTTCTTT | CSVEGTGGFVNTEAFF
TRBJ1-5 | TRBV15 | few | - | TGTGCCACTTCGGTCGGCGGCTATAGCAATCAGCCCCAGCATTTT | CATSVGGYSNQPQHF
TRBJ2-5 | TRBV6-8 | few | TRBD1 | TGTGCCAGCAGTATCGACAGGGTGGGGACCCAGTACTTC | CASSIDRVGTQYF
TRBJ2-2 | TRBV11-3 | many | TRBD2 | TGTGCCAGCAGCCTCGAAGCCCTAGCGGGGGGGCGCGGCGGGGAGCTGTTTTTT | CASSLEALAGGRGGELFF
TRBJ2-7 | TRBV4-1 | large | - | TGCGCCAGCAGCCAAGATCGCGGACGGTACGAGCAGTACTTC | CASSQDRGRYEQYF
TRBJ2-3 | TRBV11-3 | - | - | TGTGCCAGCAGCCCCAATCCGACTAGCACAGATACGCAGTATTTT | CASSPNPTSTDTQYF
TRBJ1-1 | TRBV28 | few | - | TGTGCCAGCAGTTTACCAGGGAACACTGAAGCTTTCTTT | CASSLPGNTEAFF
TRBJ2-7 | TRBV7-5 | many | - | TGTGCCAGCAGCTTAGTAATCTCCGGGACAGGGTACCTATGGCACGAGCAGTACTTC | CASSLVISGTGYLWHEQYF
TRBJ2-5 | TRBV6-8 | medium-sized | - | - | CASSTSSPGLAGGETQYF
TRBJ2-5 | TRBV4-1 | - | - | TGCGCCAGCAGCCAGATTGGACCTAGTAATATGGAGACCCAGTACTTC | CASSQIGPSNMETQYF
TRBJ2-5 | TRBV11-3 | many | - | TGTGCCAGCAGCTTCCTCTGGGGGGCCTGGGAGACCCAGTACTTC | CASSFLWGAWETQYF
TRBJ1-3 | TRBV11-3 | medium-sized | - | TGTGCCAGCAGCTTGGGAGGGGGAGGAAACACCATATATTTT | CASSLGGGGNTIYF
TRBJ1-2 | TRBV5-1 | - | TRBD1 | TGCGCCAGCAGCTTGGAAGGGGGCAGGTATGGCTACACCTTC | CASSLEGGRYGYTF
TRBJ1-6 | TRBV6-8 | few | - | TGTGCCAGCAGCGCGGGGCCGTATAATTCACCCCTCCACTTT | CASSAGPYNSPLHF
TRBJ1-4 | TRBV6-8 | medium-sized | - | TGTGCCAGCAGCACACTGGGCGGTGAAAAACTGTTTTTT | CASSTLGGEKLFF
TRBJ2-3 | TRBV11-3 | few | - | TGTGCCAGCAGCCTCCCCCCTTATAAGGTTCCGGATACGCAGTATTTT | CASSLPPYKVPDTQYF
TRBJ1-1 | TRBV6-8 | - | TRBD1 | TGTGCCAGCAGCTCGACAGGGCCCGAAGCTTTCTTT | CASSSTGPEAFF
TRBJ2-3 | TRBV9 | medium-sized | TRBD2 | TGTGCCAGCAAGCCCGGGGGGGCCGGCACAGATACGCAGTATTTT | CASKPGGAGTDTQYF
TRBJ1-2 | TRBV6-8 | - | - | TGTGCCAGCAGTTCCAAGGGGAACTATGGCTACACCTTC | CASSSKGNYGYTF
TRBJ1-6 | TRBV11-3 | many | - | TGTGCCAGCAGCTTATGGCAGGGTTTTTCACCCCTCCACTTT | CASSLWQGFSPLHF
TRBJ2-3 | TRBV11-3 | medium-sized | - | TGTGCCAGCAGCTTATCTCGGGGCACAGATACGCAGTATTTT | CASSLSRGTDTQYF
TRBJ1-6 | TRBV28 | few | - | TGTGCCAGCAGTTTGGACCCAAACCGAAATTCACCCCTCCACTTT | CASSLDPNRNSPLHF
TRBJ1-2 | TRBV19 | - | - | TGTGCCAGTAGTACCCAGTTAGCTAACTATGGCTACACCTTC | CASSTQLANYGYTF
TRBJ2-3 | TRBV6-8 | - | - | TGTGCCAGCAGGACCTACGGGAGCACAGATACGCAGTATTTT | CASRTYGSTDTQYF
TRBJ1-6 | TRBV25-1 | - | - | TGTGCCAGCAGTGACCGGGACCGGTTTCTTGGTTCACCCCTCCACTTT | CASSDRDRFLGSPLHF
TRBJ1-6 | TRBV28 | few | - | TGTGCCAGCAGTTTACAGCGGCGTAATTCACCCCTCCACTTT | CASSLQRRNSPLHF
TRBJ2-2 | TRBV9 | - | - | TGTGCCAGCAGCACAGAGAACAGGGTCGGGGAGCTGTTTTTT | CASSTENRVGELFF
TRBJ2-7 | TRBV11-3 | many | TRBD1 | TGTGCCAGCAGCTTAATACAGGGGGAGAACGAGCAGTACTTC | CASSLIQGENEQYF
TRBJ2-1 | TRBV19 | few | TRBD2 | TGTGCCACCCGGAAACTAGCGGGGCGGGGGGGGGAGATGAACTCCTACAATGAGCAGTTCTTC | CATRKLAGRGGEMNSYNEQFF
TRBJ1-1 | TRBV12-5 | - | - | TGTGCTAGTGGCCCCCAAGGCACTGAAGCTTTCTTT | CASGPQGTEAFF
TRBJ1-5 | TRBV28 | - | - | TGTGCCAGCAGTTTATCAAGGGGCCTCGGGTGGCAGCCCCAGCATTTT | CASSLSRGLGWQPQHF
TRBJ2-3 | TRBV9 | few | TRBD2 | TGTGCCAGCAGCGTAGAGGGACTAGCGGGGACAGATACGCAGTATTTT | CASSVEGLAGTDTQYF
TRBJ1-5 | TRBV28 | - | - | TGTGCCAGCAGTTTATCAGGGTTGCTTCAGCCCCAGCATTTT | CASSLSGLLQPQHF